One sample yielded the 4 T cell receptor beta chains listed below, sequenced in a study of T cell repertoires in cytomegalovirus infection. TCRdb analysed the reads with MiXCR anew, one entry per CDR3 protein. The table has more than 650,000 distinct CDR3 sequences, approximately 34% seen once; the top ten hold about 2.8%. The sequencing sample was made of PBMCs. These receptor sequences come from a human donor in good health (CMV status not recorded). Some clones in this sample may be carry-over from other donors' samples.

This clonotype came up a few times. V is TRBV11-2 and J is TRBJ2-3; the D is unclear. The CDR3 sequence is 12 residues long. V shed 4 bases and J shed 14 bases, with 16 bases lying between them. Germline V CDR1 and CDR2: SGHAT, FQNNGV. CDR3 loop: CASSSTLHSAYF. The CDR3 DNA reads TGTGCCAGCAGCTCGACTCTTCATTCTGCGTATTTT.

In its sample, this clonotype was seen a few times. The chain uses TRBV28 and TRBJ2-1, with a tentative D call TRBD2 (6 bases). V lost 7 bases and J lost 8, with 24 bases in between. The germline gives CDR1 MDHEN, CDR2 SYDVKM. The length of the CDR3 is 16 residues. This CDR3 reads CASTPLGTGALDEQFF. For the CDR3, the DNA is TGTGCCAGCACCCCCCTCGGGACGGGAGCCCTAGATGAGCAGTTCTTC.

This clonotype was counted ten times or more. The chain employs TRBV11-2 and TRBJ2-6; possibly TRBD1 for D (5 bases). V was shortened by 5 bases and J by 0 bases, with 11 bases between the two germline ends. The CDR3 length is 16 residues. CDR1 SGHAT and CDR2 FQNNGV come from the germline V gene. The CDR3 loop is CASSGHLRSGANVLTF. In DNA, the CDR3 is TGTGCCAGCAGCGGACACCTTCGCTCTGGGGCCAACGTCCTGACTTTC.

The chain carries TRBV12-3 or TRBV12-4 and TRBJ2-7, with D possibly TRBD1 on 6 matching bases. V was pared by 3 bases and J by 8 bases, with 11 bases between. The CDR3 has 12 amino acids. The CDR3 sequence is CASSFTRGQQYF. CDR3 DNA: TGTGCCAGCAGTTTTACCAGGGGTCAGCAGTACTTC.